This TCR beta chain was retrieved from a study of cytomegalovirus exposure and HLA in healthy donors. The PCR used 60 Vbeta and 13 Jbeta primers. Under the authors' procedure: Roughly 80 million unique TCR beta chains, some 9.9 million shared, were counted in a later analysis. The assay was immunoSEQ multiplex PCR, and TCRdb's table has in-frame clones only and misses some. The D gene and trimming were derived from the DNA, and the V and J assignments and clone size from that table. The sample has 95,000 to 110,000 clones; around 76% are singletons. The CDR3 has 18 amino acids. Trimming shortened V by 3 bases and J by 0 bases, and 15 bases separated the two germline ends. The germline V gene encodes CDR1 LNHDA and CDR2 SQIVND (reference sequence).

The chain recombines TRBV19 with TRBJ2-6; D unclear. This sequence originates from a man younger than 45 in good health and CMV-seropositive. Sequencing used PBMCs. The CDR3, as DNA: TGTGCCAGTAGTATGATCGGCAGACCTAGCTCTGGGGCCAACGTCCTGACTTTC. Amino acid sequence: CASSMIGRPSSGANVLTF.